A single sample gave rise to the 13 T cell receptor beta chains below, sequenced in a study of T cells in Graves' hyperthyroidism and ophthalmopathy. RNA transcripts gave rise to amplified TCR beta CDR3 regions. First-round RT-PCR targeting the TCR CDR3 was performed with the HTBI primer set. From the multiplex PCR reads, TCRdb called clonotypes with MiXCR, one entry per CDR3 protein. The data show about half a million distinct CDR3 sequences, with roughly 24% seen just once and roughly 10% held by the top ten. The sample taken for sequencing was blood. Receptors originate from a woman in her 30s with Graves' ophthalmopathy.

This clonotype has a count of ten or more. V gene TRBV6-1 combines with J gene TRBJ2-5, with D possibly TRBD2 on 5 matching bases. This CDR3 region has 16 residues. V lost 4 bases and J lost 1, with 16 bases in between. Germline V gene data show CDR1 as MNHNS and CDR2 as SASEGT. The CDR3 is CASSGRWTAGQETQYF. CDR3 coding DNA: TGTGCCAGCAGTGGACGGTGGACGGCGGGCCAAGAGACCCAGTACTTC.

The sample holds many counts of this clonotype. The chain joins TRBV6-2 or TRBV6-3 to TRBJ2-7; 7 bases line up with TRBD1. This CDR3 is 14 amino acids long. Germline V gene data show CDR1 as MNHEY and CDR2 as SVGEGT. Losses at the gene ends were 5 bases for V and 1 base for J; bases not matched to a gene: 5. CDR3 coding DNA: TGTGCCAGCAGTACCTGGACAGGATCCTACGAGCAGTACTTC. Protein: CASSTWTGSYEQYF.

Details on this clonotype: A read error may produce the germline difference seen at one junction end. The chain joins TRBV12-3 or TRBV12-4 to TRBJ1-4; D is uncertain. The CDR3 is 14 amino acids. The CDR3 DNA is TGTGTCAGCAGTTCCGGTGCAACTAATGAAAAACTGTTTTTT. Translated: CVSSSGATNEKLFF.

The rearrangement joins TRBV6-5 to TRBJ2-7, with TRBD2 matching 10 bases. Trimming removed 2 bases from V and 4 bases from J; junction bases left unmatched: 5. Germline V gives CDR1 MNHEY, CDR2 SVGAGI. There are 15 residues in the CDR3. CDR3 sequence reads: CASSYGLAGVYEQYF. The CDR3 nucleotides are TGTGCCAGCAGTTACGGTCTAGCGGGGGTTTACGAGCAGTACTTC.

To note about this clonotype: A much larger clone is a single base away; this may be a read error. The chain recombines TRBV7-3 with TRBJ2-2, with 7 bases fitting TRBD1. V trimming: 5 bases; J trimming: 5 bases; junction bases outside the gene matches: 8. There are 15 residues in the CDR3. Germline CDR1 and CDR2: SGHTA and FQGTGA. CDR3 protein: CASSVMGQSTGELFF. In DNA form, the CDR3 reads TGTGCCAGCAGCGTAATGGGACAGTCAACCGGGGAGCTGTTTTTT. Variable domain in full (rest from reference TRBV7-3 and TRBJ2-2): GAGVSQTPSNKVTEKGKYVELRCDPISGHTALYWYRQSLGQGPEFLIYFQGTGAADDSGLPNDRFFAVRPEGSVSTLKIQRTERGDSAVYLCASSVMGQSTGELFFGEGSRLTVL.

This clonotype was detected many times. This chain joins TRBV28 and TRBJ1-2, with D perhaps matching TRBD1 (6 bases). Trimming took off 7 bases at V and 3 bases at J, with 18 bases between the two ends. This CDR3 is 15 amino acids long. CDR1 is MDHEN and CDR2 is SYDVKM in the germline V gene. In DNA, the CDR3 is TGTGCCAGCATCGGGGGCGGGAATAAGGACTATGGCTACACCTTC. Protein sequence: CASIGGGNKDYGYTF.

Many counts were recorded for this clonotype. The rearrangement joins TRBV29-1 to TRBJ1-1; tentative D call: TRBD1 (6 bases). Germline V gene lookup returns CDR1 SQVTM and CDR2 ANQGSEA. CDR3 length: 12 residues. Trimming removed 4 bases from V and 5 bases from J, with 11 bases in between. The CDR3: CSVVQGGTEAFF. CDR3 in DNA: TGCAGCGTTGTACAGGGAGGAACTGAAGCTTTCTTT.

This clonotype has at least ten counts. The CDR3, as DNA: TGTGCCACCAGCAGAGATTTAGGGTTCTCTGAAGCTTTCTTT. It is translated as CATSRDLGFSEAFF. V and J are TRBV15 and TRBJ1-1; no clear D. Germline V CDR1 and CDR2: LNHNV, YYDKDF (reference sequence). The CDR3 is 14 amino acids. The germline V and J ends were trimmed by 0 bases and 6 bases, with 11 bases remaining between them.

Of note for this clonotype: A much larger clone differs by one base, so this may be a read error. The chain carries TRBV19 and TRBJ1-5, with D unresolved. The germline V gene has CDR1 LNHDA and CDR2 SQIVND (reference sequence). The length of the CDR3 is 14 residues. The CDR3 DNA reads as TGTGCCAGTAGTATCGTACAGAACAATCAGCCCCATCATTTT. Protein product: CASSIVQNNQPHHF.

This clonotype appeared a few times. The chain uses TRBV4-1 and TRBJ2-5; D is perhaps TRBD1 (5 bases). This CDR3 has 15 residues. Trimming shortened V by 0 bases and J by 4 bases, and 12 bases separated the two germline ends. Germline assignment: CDR1 MGHRA and CDR2 YSYEKL. The CDR3 DNA reads as TGCGCCAGCAGCCAAGAAGGCAGGGATGGAGAGACCCAGTACTTC. Translation gives CASSQEGRDGETQYF.

As for this clonotype: This may come from a read error, since a much larger clone is one base off. This chain links TRBV28 with TRBJ2-2; the D gene is possibly TRBD2 (5 bases). The CDR3 loop spans 14 amino acids. Germline CDR1 and CDR2: MDHEN and SYDVKM. CDR3 region: CASSLPPITGELVF. Here the CDR3 DNA reads TGTGCCAGCAGTTTACCCCCAATCACCGGGGAGCTGGTTTTT.

This clonotype was detected ten times or more. This chain connects TRBV12-3 or TRBV12-4 to TRBJ1-3; tentatively, D is TRBD1 (6 bases). V gave up 4 bases and J gave up 8 bases, with 18 bases separating them. CDR3 length equals 15 residues. CDR3 nucleotide sequence: TGTGCCAGCAGTTCACCCGGGACAACGGCTTACACCATATATTTT. Translating gives CASSSPGTTAYTIYF.

This clonotype was counted ten times or more. The rearrangement uses TRBV10-3 and TRBJ1-5; tentative D call: TRBD1 (5 bases). Germline V gives CDR1 ENHRY, CDR2 SYGVKD. Trimming removed 7 bases at V and 5 bases at J, with 15 bases between. The CDR3 is made up of 14 amino acids. CDR3 amino acids: CAIKSSRVDQPQHF. As DNA, the CDR3 is TGTGCCATCAAGAGTAGCAGGGTAGATCAGCCCCAGCATTTT.